Following are 16 T cell receptor beta chains from one sample sequenced in a study of T cell responses to AZD1222 COVID-19 vaccine. TCRdb keeps only in-frame clones here, not all; method: immunoSEQ multiplex PCR. The sample contains 150,000 or so clones, approximately 91% of which appear only once. Specimen: peripheral blood, collected 28 days after the second AZD1222 dose. These receptor sequences come from an adult who received the AZD1222 COVID-19 vaccine.

The V and J genes are TRBV7-8 and TRBJ2-1; TRBD2 agrees at 8 bases. Trimming took 5 bases from V and 8 from J; bases not matched to a gene: 5. CDR3 length: 13 amino acids. Germline lookup yields CDR1 SGHVS and CDR2 FQNEAQ. The CDR3 DNA reads as TGTGCCAGCAGCCCGGGGGGGAGGGATGAGCAGTTCTTC. Residues: CASSPGGRDEQFF.

V gene TRBV29-1 combines with J gene TRBJ1-5, with unresolved D. CDR3 length: 13 amino acids. CDR1 and CDR2 (germline): SQVTM, ANQGSEA. V dropped 4 bases and J dropped 0 bases, with 7 bases sitting between them. The CDR3 DNA follows: TGCAGCGTTGGGGAAAATAGCAATCAGCCCCAGCATTTT. Its protein product is CSVGENSNQPQHF. Combining the CDR3 with reference TRBV29-1 and TRBJ1-5 gives the whole variable domain SAVISQKPSRDICQRGTSLTIQCQVDSQVTMMFWYRQQPGQSLTLIATANQGSEATYESGFVIDKFPISRPNLTFSTLTVSNMSPEDSSIYLCSVGENSNQPQHFGDGTRLSIL.

This chain's CDR3 is CSVDAPGRTYGYTF. The CDR3 region has the DNA TGCAGCGTTGATGCCCCGGGACGGACTTATGGCTACACCTTC. The chain has TRBV29-1 and TRBJ1-2; D might be TRBD1 (5 bases). Trimming pared 3 bases from V and 5 bases from J, leaving 16 bases between. Per germline, CDR1 SQVTM and CDR2 ANQGSEA. The CDR3 has 14 amino acids.

This clone was detected only a few times. The chain employs TRBV9 and TRBJ2-7; 10 positions match TRBD2. Germline V lookup: CDR1 SGDLS, CDR2 YYNGEE. V lost 4 bases, J lost 5 bases, and 12 bases stayed unmatched. The CDR3 has 16 amino acids. The chain's CDR3 is CASSISPGLAGDEQYF. In nucleotides, the CDR3 is TGTGCCAGCAGCATCTCCCCAGGGCTAGCGGGAGACGAGCAGTACTTC.

The chain combines TRBV7-3 with TRBJ2-5; D unresolved. The CDR3 runs to 13 residues. In germline, CDR1 is SGHTA, CDR2 FQGTGA. Trimming removed 5 bases from V and 1 base from J, with 8 bases in between. CDR3 amino acids: CASSTSPQETQYF. Written as DNA, the CDR3 is TGTGCCAGCAGCACATCCCCCCAAGAGACCCAGTACTTC.

This clone came up once. The chain links TRBV6-1 to TRBJ1-2; TRBD1 might be the D (5 bases). The germline gives CDR1 MNHNS, CDR2 SASEGT. V gave up 4 bases and J gave up 3 bases, with 24 bases separating them. This CDR3 is built from 18 residues. The CDR3 DNA follows: TGTGCCAGCAGTGGGAAAGGGGCCAGGAGAAATCCTGACTATGGCTACACCTTC. It translates to CASSGKGARRNPDYGYTF.

This chain uses TRBV27 with TRBJ1-2; no reliable D call. Germline CDR1 and CDR2: MNHEY and SMNVEV (reference sequence). The CDR3 extends over 14 amino acids. Trimming stripped 4 bases from V and 8 bases from J, with 17 bases between. The CDR3 DNA follows: TGTGCCAGCAGTTCACTGGGCACAACGGGAGGCTACACCTTC. It specifies CASSSLGTTGGYTF.

The chain is built from TRBV6-5 and TRBJ1-1; D perhaps matches TRBD1 (5 bases). V shed 2 bases and J shed 3 bases, with 10 bases lying between them. Germline lookup yields CDR1 MNHEY and CDR2 SVGAGI. This CDR3 comprises 14 residues. CDR3 DNA: TGTGCCAGCAGTTACGGGGGGGAGGACACTGAAGCTTTCTTT. Its translation is CASSYGGEDTEAFF.

V and J are TRBV5-1 and TRBJ2-7, with D unclear. The V and J ends lost 0 bases and 3 bases respectively, with 7 bases between them. The CDR3 totals 13 residues. Germline V gene sequence: CDR1 SGHRS, CDR2 YFSETQ. The CDR3 sequence is CASSLERNYEQYF. In DNA form, the CDR3 reads TGCGCCAGCAGCTTGGAACGGAACTACGAGCAGTACTTC.

This clone was observed a single time. CDR3 amino acids: CAITGGDTGELFF. In DNA form, the CDR3 reads TGTGCCATCACCGGGGGTGACACCGGGGAGCTGTTTTTT. This chain uses TRBV10-3 with TRBJ2-2; D may be TRBD2 (6 bases). Germline V CDR1 and CDR2: ENHRY, SYGVKD. Trimming removed 7 bases from V and 3 bases from J, with 9 bases in between. The CDR3 spans 13 residues.

Written as DNA, the CDR3 is TGTGCCAGCAGCGTAGGGGGCTGGACTAGCTCCAATGAGCAGTTCTTC. Translated: CASSVGGWTSSNEQFF. V is TRBV9 and J is TRBJ2-1; 8 bases agree with TRBD2. The CDR3 is 16 residues long. After removal of 0 bases from V and 6 bases from J, the junction contained 8 bases not matched to a gene. CDR1 SGDLS and CDR2 YYNGEE come from the germline V gene. Full variable domain (rest looked up from reference TRBV9 and TRBJ2-1): DSGVTQTPKHLITATGQRVTLRCSPRSGDLSVYWYQQSLDQGLQFLIQYYNGEERAKGNILERFSAQQFPDLHSELNLSSLELGDSALYFCASSVGGWTSSNEQFFGPGTRLTVL.

CDR3 sequence: CASSPRQGMGYGYTF. CDR3 DNA: TGTGCCAGCAGTCCCCGACAGGGTATGGGGTATGGCTACACCTTC. This chain uses TRBV6-5 with TRBJ1-2; 7 positions match TRBD1. The J segment lost 5 bases and the V segment lost 5 bases, leaving 11 bases of the junction unmatched. CDR1 and CDR2 from the germline V gene are MNHEY and SVGAGI. CDR3 length equals 15 residues.

The chain uses TRBV19 and TRBJ1-1; D is unresolved. Trimming pared 5 bases from V and 1 base from J, leaving 8 bases between. The CDR3 covers 13 residues. Germline V lookup: CDR1 LNHDA, CDR2 SQIVND (reference sequence). Here the CDR3 DNA reads TGTGCCAGTAGTTATCGGGAGAACACTGAAGCTTTCTTT. Residues: CASSYRENTEAFF.

The chain recombines TRBV28 with TRBJ1-1; D unclear. Germline CDR1 is MDHEN and CDR2 is SYDVKM. Trimming pared 9 bases from V and 0 bases from J, leaving 17 bases between. This CDR3 has 15 residues. The CDR3 is CASTRPPGMNTEAFF. The CDR3 nucleotides are TGTGCCAGTACGCGACCGCCCGGGATGAACACTGAAGCTTTCTTT.

The rearrangement links TRBV11-2 to TRBJ1-3; unclear D gene. V lost 5 bases, J lost 0 bases, and 5 bases lay in between. The CDR3 spans 13 residues. The germline CDR1 and CDR2 sequences are SGHAT and FQNNGV. The CDR3 bases are TGTGCCAGCAGCATGAGCTCTGGAAACACCATATATTTT. Encoded protein: CASSMSSGNTIYF.

The chain combines TRBV6-1 with TRBJ1-2; D gene unclear. In germline, CDR1 is MNHNS, CDR2 SASEGT. Trimming left V 2 bases short and J 8 bases short, with 12 bases between. The CDR3 has 13 amino acids. In DNA form, the CDR3 reads TGTGCCAGCAGTGAAATGAGGTGGGGAGGCTACACCTTC. Amino acids: CASSEMRWGGYTF.